This T cell receptor beta chain came from a study of technical replicates of blood from several donors. The sample holds a few counts of this clone. Sequencing was performed with immunoSEQ multiplex PCR; in TCRdb, only in-frame clones are kept and a portion is missing. The table has more than 90,000 clones, 95% seen once. Germline values: CDR1 SNHLY, CDR2 FYNNEI. V gave up 5 bases and J gave up 1 base, with 5 bases separating them. CDR3 size: 13 residues. The specimen was T cells isolated from PBMCs. The receptor comes from a human donor in good health. The rearrangement joins TRBV2 to TRBJ2-2; D is ambiguous. The CDR3 is CASSRRNTGELFF. The CDR3 DNA sequence: TGTGCCAGCAGTAGGAGGAACACCGGGGAGCTGTTTTTT.